The 9 T cell receptor beta chains presented below share a single source sample, sequenced in a study of OX40 agonist ivuxolimab in advanced cancers. The library came from the immunoSEQ multiplex PCR assay. What TCRdb holds here is the immuneACCESS table cut down to in-frame rearrangements. Part of the clones is not present; checked against another copy, under half of the missing clones reflect an unresolved V gene, and the others are unexplained. A total of around 15,000 clones appear in this sample, approximately 80% of them only once. The top ten constitute 9% to 15% of the sample. Material: CD4+ or CD8+ T cells sorted from blood, obtained in a trial of the OX40 agonist ivuxolimab. These receptors all stem from an adult with an advanced solid tumor such as melanoma, head and neck, liver or kidney cancer.

This clone appeared a single time. The chain couples TRBV9 to TRBJ2-2, with a possible D match to TRBD1 (6 bases). Germline V CDR1 and CDR2: SGDLS, YYNGEE. V dropped 2 bases and J dropped 1 base, with 9 bases sitting between them. The CDR3 is 15 residues long. Here the CDR3 reads CASSVGTMNTGELFF. The CDR3 bases are TGTGCCAGCAGCGTGGGGACAATGAACACCGGGGAGCTGTTTTTT.

The chain recombines TRBV28 with TRBJ2-3, with 7 bases identical to TRBD2. In germline, CDR1 is MDHEN, CDR2 SYDVKM. The CDR3 contains 20 residues. The V segment lost 6 bases and the J segment 2 bases; nucleotides outside the gene matches: 23. CDR3 coding DNA: TGTGCCAGCAGCCGACCCGGGACCCTGATTGGGGGAGGGCCCACAGATACGCAGTATTTT. It is translated as CASSRPGTLIGGGPTDTQYF.

The J gene is TRBJ1-5, the V gene TRBV7-2; a weak D match, TRBD1 (5 bases). CDR1 is SGHTA and CDR2 is FQGNSA in the germline V gene. Trimming shortened V by 5 bases and J by 0 bases, and 11 bases separated the two germline ends. The CDR3 is 15 residues long. CDR3 in amino acids: CASSQGGGSNQPQHF. CDR3 in DNA: TGTGCCAGCAGCCAGGGCGGGGGTAGCAATCAGCCCCAGCATTTT.

The V and J genes are TRBV19 and TRBJ2-2, with TRBD2 identical over 11 bases. CDR1 and CDR2 from the germline V gene are LNHDA and SQIVND (reference sequence). V gave up 6 bases and J gave up 6 bases; unmatched junction bases: 3. The length of the CDR3 is 14 residues. The CDR3 here is CASRLLAGAGELFF. The CDR3 DNA is TGTGCCAGTAGGTTACTAGCGGGAGCCGGGGAGCTGTTTTTT. The variable domain in full, completed from reference TRBV19 and TRBJ2-2, reads DGGITQSPKYLFRKEGQNVTLSCEQNLNHDAMYWYRQDPGQGLRLIYYSQIVNDFQKGDIAEGYSVSREKKESFPLTVTSAQKNPTAFYLCASRLLAGAGELFFGEGSRLTVL.

This sequence joins TRBV9 and TRBJ2-5; D gene ambiguous. The J call may be incorrect, as the DNA end agrees better with TRBJ2-7. Germline CDR1 reads SGDLS; CDR2 reads YYNGEE. The length of the CDR3 is 13 residues. CDR3 amino acids: CASSVGWEYEQYF. As DNA, the CDR3 is TGTGCCAGCAGCGTAGGGTGGGAATACGAGCAGTACTTC.

The chain is built from TRBV7-8 and TRBJ2-7; no reliable D call. Germline values: CDR1 SGHVS, CDR2 FQNEAQ. The CDR3 is 13 residues long. Trimming stripped 0 bases from V and 7 bases from J, with 10 bases between. CDR3 region: CASSLALLPEQYF. CDR3 DNA sequence: TGTGCCAGCAGCTTAGCGTTACTCCCGGAGCAGTACTTC.

The V call is TRBV29-1, the J call TRBJ2-5; D is possibly TRBD2 (6 bases). This CDR3 has 13 amino acids. V lost 6 bases and J 4 bases, leaving 15 bases between the germline ends. Germline-derived CDR1 and CDR2 are SQVTM and ANQGSEA. The CDR3 DNA sequence: TGCAGCGTGACCGGGGGAGCTCGAGAGACCCAGTACTTC. This encodes CSVTGGARETQYF.

This clone showed up just once. The chain combines TRBV6-1 with TRBJ2-1; D might be TRBD2 (5 bases). CDR3 length equals 12 residues. The germline gives CDR1 MNHNS, CDR2 SASEGT. V was trimmed by 8 bases and J by 7 bases, leaving 12 bases between them. DNA for the CDR3: TGTGCCAGCGGAACGGGAATGAATGAGCAGTTCTTC. Amino acids: CASGTGMNEQFF.

The chain combines TRBV7-9 with TRBJ2-7; D gene ambiguous. Trimming took 0 bases from V and 6 from J, leaving 6 bases between them. Germline loops: CDR1 SEHNR, CDR2 FQNEAQ (reference sequence). The CDR3 is 12 residues long. For the CDR3, the DNA is TGTGCCAGCAGCTTAGCGCTCTCCGAGCAGTACTTC. This translates into CASSLALSEQYF. The full variable domain, in which reference TRBV7-9 and TRBJ2-7 provide the parts outside the CDR3, is DTGVSQNPRHKITKRGQNVTFRCDPISEHNRLYWYRQTLGQGPEFLTYFQNEAQLEKSRLLSDRFSAERPKGSFSTLEIQRTEQGDSAMYLCASSLALSEQYFGPGTRLTVT.